This section outlines one T cell receptor (beta chain) sequence together with its context. Its antigen is currently unknown. The record originates from a study of T cells in Graves' hyperthyroidism and ophthalmopathy. Germline-derived CDR1 and CDR2 are DFQATT and SNEGSKA (reference sequence). The CDR3 spans 17 residues. V was clipped by 6 bases and J by 3 bases, with 21 bases between them. Amplification of TCR beta CDR3 regions used RNA as the template. First-round RT-PCR of the TCR CDR3 relied on the HTBI primer set. TCRdb independently ran MiXCR on the multiplex PCR reads; one entry per CDR3 protein. The sample yields approximately 430,000 distinct CDR3 sequences, 15% to 18% seen once. Findings and caveats of the study: Peripheral blood also featured most of the thyroid clonotypes expanded above 0.001.

The study defined stable Graves' hyperthyroidism as no ophthalmopathy progression within 18 months. Diagnoses were made from clinical symptoms, serum measures (thyroxine and TRAb), thyroid ultrasound and orbital computed tomography. Using over 8.5 ml of fresh peripheral blood, PBMCs were prepared. Sequencing was carried out using blood. The sequence derives from a woman between 18 and 29 years old with Graves' hyperthyroidism. The chain carries TRBV20-1 and TRBJ1-6; possibly TRBD1 for D (6 bases). In DNA, the CDR3 is TGCAGTGCCAGTTCCAGTTTCGGGACACGCTATAATTCACCCCTCCACTTT. This codes for CSASSSFGTRYNSPLHF.